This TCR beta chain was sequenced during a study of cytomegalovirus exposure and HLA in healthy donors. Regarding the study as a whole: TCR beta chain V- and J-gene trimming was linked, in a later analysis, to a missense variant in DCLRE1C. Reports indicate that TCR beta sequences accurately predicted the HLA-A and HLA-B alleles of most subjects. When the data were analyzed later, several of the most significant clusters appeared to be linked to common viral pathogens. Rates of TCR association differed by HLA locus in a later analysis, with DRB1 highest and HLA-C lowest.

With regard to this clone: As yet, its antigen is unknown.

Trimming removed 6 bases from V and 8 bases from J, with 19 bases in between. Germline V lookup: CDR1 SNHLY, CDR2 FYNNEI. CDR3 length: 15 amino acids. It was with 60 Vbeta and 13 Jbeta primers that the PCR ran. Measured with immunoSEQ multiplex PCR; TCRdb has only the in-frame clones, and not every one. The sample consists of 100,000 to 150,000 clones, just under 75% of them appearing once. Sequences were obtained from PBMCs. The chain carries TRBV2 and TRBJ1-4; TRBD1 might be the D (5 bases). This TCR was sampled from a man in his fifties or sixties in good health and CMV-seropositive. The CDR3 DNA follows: TGTGCCAGCAGCCCCTCCGGAGGGGCACGGGAAAAACTGTTTTTT. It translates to CASSPSGGAREKLFF.